This TCR beta chain was profiled in a study of regulatory T cells in long-lasting Graves disease. The table lists this clonotype with a few counts. As for time point: persistent/refractory GD, antithyroid drugs over 5 years with positive TRAb. TCR sequences were obtained from RNA taken from PBMCs. Both iRepertoire HTBI primers and Arm-PCR of CDR3 regions were used to build the TCR beta libraries. TCRdb reprocessed the multiplex PCR reads via MiXCR and lists one record per CDR3 protein. The table lists about 660,000 distinct CDR3 sequences, around 30% of them singletons. This receptor was identified in a female donor with Graves disease. Here the sequenced sample was peripheral blood mononuclear cells (PBMCs), taken when the disease was refractory, from a patient treated with antithyroid drugs.

The CDR3 sequence: CASSLWDRIEKLFF. In nucleotides, the CDR3 is TGTGCCAGCAGTTTATGGGACAGAATTGAAAAACTGTTTTTT. V usage is TRBV28 and J usage is TRBJ1-4; a possible D gene is TRBD1 (6 bases). V lost 0 bases, J lost 7 bases, and 9 bases lay in between. The CDR3 length is 14 residues. CDR1 is MDHEN and CDR2 is SYDVKM in the germline V gene.